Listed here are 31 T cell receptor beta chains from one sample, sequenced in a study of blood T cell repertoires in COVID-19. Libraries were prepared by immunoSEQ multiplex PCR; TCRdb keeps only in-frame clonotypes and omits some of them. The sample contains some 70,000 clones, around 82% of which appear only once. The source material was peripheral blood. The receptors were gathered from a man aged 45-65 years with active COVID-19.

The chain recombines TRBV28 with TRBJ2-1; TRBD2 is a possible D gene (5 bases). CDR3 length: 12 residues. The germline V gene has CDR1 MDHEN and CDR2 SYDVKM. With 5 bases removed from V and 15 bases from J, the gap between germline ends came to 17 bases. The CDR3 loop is CASSSGVGVAFF. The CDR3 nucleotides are TGTGCCAGCAGTAGTGGAGTCGGGGTGGCGTTCTTC.

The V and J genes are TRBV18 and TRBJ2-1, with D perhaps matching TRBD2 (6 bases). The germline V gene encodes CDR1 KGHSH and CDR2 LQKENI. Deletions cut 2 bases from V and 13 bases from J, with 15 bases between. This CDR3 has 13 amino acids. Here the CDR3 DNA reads TGTGCCAGCTCACCAGGTGGGACGGAGGGACAGTTCTTC. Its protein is CASSPGGTEGQFF.

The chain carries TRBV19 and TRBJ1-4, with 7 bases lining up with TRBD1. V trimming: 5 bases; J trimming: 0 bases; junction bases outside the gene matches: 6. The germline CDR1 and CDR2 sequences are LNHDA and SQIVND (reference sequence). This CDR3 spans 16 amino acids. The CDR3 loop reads CASSQGGRATNEKLFF. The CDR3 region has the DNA TGTGCCAGTAGTCAGGGGGGCAGGGCAACTAATGAAAAACTGTTTTTT.

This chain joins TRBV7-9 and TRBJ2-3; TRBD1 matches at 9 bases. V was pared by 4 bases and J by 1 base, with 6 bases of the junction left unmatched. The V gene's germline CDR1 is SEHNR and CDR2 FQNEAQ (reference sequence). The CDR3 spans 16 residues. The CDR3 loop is CASSSGWTGGTDTQYF. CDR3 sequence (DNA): TGTGCCAGCAGCTCGGGTTGGACAGGGGGCACAGATACGCAGTATTTT.

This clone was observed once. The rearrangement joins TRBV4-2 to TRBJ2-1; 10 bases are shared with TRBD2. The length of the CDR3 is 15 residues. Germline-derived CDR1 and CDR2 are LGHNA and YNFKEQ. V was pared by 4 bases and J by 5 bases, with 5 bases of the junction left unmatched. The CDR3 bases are TGTGCCAGCAGCCCCGAACTAGCGGGAAACAATGAGCAGTTCTTC. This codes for CASSPELAGNNEQFF.

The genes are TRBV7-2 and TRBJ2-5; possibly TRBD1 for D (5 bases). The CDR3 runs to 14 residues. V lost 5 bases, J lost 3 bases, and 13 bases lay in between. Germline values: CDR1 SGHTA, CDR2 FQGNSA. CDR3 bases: TGTGCCAGCAGCCCCAGGGTTGCGGAAGAGACCCAGTACTTC. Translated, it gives CASSPRVAEETQYF.

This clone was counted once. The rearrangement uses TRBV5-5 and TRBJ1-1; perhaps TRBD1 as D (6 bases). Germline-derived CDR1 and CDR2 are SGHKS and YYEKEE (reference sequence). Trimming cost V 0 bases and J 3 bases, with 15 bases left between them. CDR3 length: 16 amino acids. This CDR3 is CASSLVLGGAHTEAFF. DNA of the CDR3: TGTGCCAGCAGCTTGGTCCTCGGGGGGGCCCACACTGAAGCTTTCTTT.

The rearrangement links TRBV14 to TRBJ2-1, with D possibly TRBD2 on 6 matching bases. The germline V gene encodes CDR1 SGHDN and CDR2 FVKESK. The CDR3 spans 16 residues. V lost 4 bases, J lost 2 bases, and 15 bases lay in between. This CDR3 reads CASSRKRALAYNEQFF. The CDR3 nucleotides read TGTGCCAGCAGCCGCAAGCGGGCCCTCGCCTACAATGAGCAGTTCTTC.

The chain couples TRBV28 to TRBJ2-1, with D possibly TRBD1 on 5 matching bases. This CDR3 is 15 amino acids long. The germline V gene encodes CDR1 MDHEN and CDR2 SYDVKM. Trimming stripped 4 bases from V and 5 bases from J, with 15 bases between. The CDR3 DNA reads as TGTGCCAGCAGTTCTTCAGGGCCCGAAGACAATGAGCAGTTCTTC. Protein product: CASSSSGPEDNEQFF.

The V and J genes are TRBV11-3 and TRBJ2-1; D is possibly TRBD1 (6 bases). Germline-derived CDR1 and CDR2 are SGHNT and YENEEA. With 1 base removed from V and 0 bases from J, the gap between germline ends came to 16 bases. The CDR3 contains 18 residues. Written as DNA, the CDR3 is TGTGCCAGCAGCTTAGCCACACAGGGAGACAGCTCCTACAATGAGCAGTTCTTC. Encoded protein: CASSLATQGDSSYNEQFF.

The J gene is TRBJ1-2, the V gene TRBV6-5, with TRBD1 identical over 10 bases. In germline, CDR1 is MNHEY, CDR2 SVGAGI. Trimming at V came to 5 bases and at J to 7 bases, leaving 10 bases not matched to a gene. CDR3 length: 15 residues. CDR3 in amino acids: CASSMGQGYVGGYTF. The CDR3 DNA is TGTGCCAGCAGTATGGGACAGGGGTATGTCGGTGGCTACACCTTC.

The CDR3 loop is CASSIVFPEQGVWNEQFF. CDR3 coding DNA: TGTGCCAGTAGTATAGTCTTCCCCGAACAGGGAGTCTGGAATGAGCAGTTCTTC. This chain connects TRBV19 to TRBJ2-1; TRBD1 is a possible D gene (6 bases). Germline V gene lookup returns CDR1 LNHDA and CDR2 SQIVND (reference sequence). Trimming took 1 base from V and 7 from J, leaving 23 bases between them. The CDR3 is 18 amino acids.

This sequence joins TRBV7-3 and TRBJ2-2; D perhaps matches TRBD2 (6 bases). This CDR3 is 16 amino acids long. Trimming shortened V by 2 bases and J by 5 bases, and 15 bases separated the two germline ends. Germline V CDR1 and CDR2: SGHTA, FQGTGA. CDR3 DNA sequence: TGTGCCAGCAGCTTAGCACCTAGCGCGGGGACCGGGGAGCTGTTTTTT. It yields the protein CASSLAPSAGTGELFF.

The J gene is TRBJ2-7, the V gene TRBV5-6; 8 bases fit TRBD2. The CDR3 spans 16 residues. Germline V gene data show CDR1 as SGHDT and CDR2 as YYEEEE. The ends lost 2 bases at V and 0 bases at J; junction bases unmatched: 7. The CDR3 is CASSLSLAGPSYEQYF. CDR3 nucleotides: TGTGCCAGCAGCTTATCCCTAGCGGGTCCCTCCTACGAGCAGTACTTC.

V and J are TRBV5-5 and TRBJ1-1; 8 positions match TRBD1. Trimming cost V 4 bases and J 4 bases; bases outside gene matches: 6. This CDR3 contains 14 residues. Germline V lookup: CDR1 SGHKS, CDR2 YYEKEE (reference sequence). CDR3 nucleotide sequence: TGTGCCAGCAGCAGACAGGGGTTTCGCACTGAAGCTTTCTTT. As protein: CASSRQGFRTEAFF.

In DNA form, the CDR3 reads TGTGCCAGCAGTTCCTTAGGGGGGGTGGAAGAGACCCAGTACTTC. It specifies CASSSLGGVEETQYF. V usage is TRBV28 and J usage is TRBJ2-5; weak D call: TRBD2 (7 bases). Per germline, CDR1 MDHEN and CDR2 SYDVKM. The CDR3 spans 15 residues. Trimming removed 4 bases from V and 3 bases from J, with 15 bases in between.

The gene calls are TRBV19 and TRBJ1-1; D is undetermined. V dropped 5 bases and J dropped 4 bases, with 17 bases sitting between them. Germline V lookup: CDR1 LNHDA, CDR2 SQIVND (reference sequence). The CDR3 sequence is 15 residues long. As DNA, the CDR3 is TGTGCCAGTAGTCTCCCTCTCGGGGAAACCACTGAAGCTTTCTTT. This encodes CASSLPLGETTEAFF.

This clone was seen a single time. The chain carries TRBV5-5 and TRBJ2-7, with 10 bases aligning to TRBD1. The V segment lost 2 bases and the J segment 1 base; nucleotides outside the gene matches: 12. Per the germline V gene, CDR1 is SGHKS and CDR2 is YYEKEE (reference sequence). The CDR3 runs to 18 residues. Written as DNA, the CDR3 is TGTGCCAGCAGCTTAAGGGGGAAAGCGGGACAGGGGTCCTACGAGCAGTACTTC. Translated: CASSLRGKAGQGSYEQYF.

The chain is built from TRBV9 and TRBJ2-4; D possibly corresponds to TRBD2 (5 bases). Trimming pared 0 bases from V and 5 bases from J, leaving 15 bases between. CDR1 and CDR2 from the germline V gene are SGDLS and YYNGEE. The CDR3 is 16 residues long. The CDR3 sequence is CASSVGGQRWENIQYF. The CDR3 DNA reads TGTGCCAGCAGCGTAGGGGGTCAGCGGTGGGAAAACATTCAGTACTTC.

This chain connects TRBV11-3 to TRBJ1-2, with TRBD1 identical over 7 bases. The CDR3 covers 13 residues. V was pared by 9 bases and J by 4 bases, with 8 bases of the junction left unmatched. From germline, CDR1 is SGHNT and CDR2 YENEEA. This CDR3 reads CARWDSRFYGYTF. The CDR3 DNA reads TGTGCCAGGTGGGACAGTCGATTCTATGGCTACACCTTC. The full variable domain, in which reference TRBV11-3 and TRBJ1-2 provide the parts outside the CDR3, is EAGVVQSPRYKIIEKKQPVAFWCNPISGHNTLYWYLQNLGQGPELLIRYENEEAVDDSQLPKDRFSAERLKGVDSTLKIQPAELGDSAVYLCARWDSRFYGYTFGSGTRLTVV.

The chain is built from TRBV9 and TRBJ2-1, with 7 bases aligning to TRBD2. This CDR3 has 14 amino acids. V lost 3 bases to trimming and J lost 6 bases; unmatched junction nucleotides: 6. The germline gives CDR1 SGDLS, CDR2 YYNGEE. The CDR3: CASSALTSSNEQFF. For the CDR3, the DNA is TGTGCCAGCAGCGCGTTGACTAGCAGCAATGAGCAGTTCTTC.

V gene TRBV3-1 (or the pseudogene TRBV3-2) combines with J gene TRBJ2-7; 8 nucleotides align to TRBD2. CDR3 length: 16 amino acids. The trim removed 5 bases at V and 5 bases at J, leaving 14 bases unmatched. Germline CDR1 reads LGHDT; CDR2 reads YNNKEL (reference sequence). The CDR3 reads CASSSRFAGGLDEQYF. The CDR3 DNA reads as TGTGCCAGCAGCTCCCGATTTGCGGGGGGCCTTGACGAGCAGTACTTC.

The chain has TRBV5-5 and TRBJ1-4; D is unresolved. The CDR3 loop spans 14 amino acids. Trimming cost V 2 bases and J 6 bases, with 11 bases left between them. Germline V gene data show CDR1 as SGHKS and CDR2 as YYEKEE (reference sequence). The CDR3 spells CASSFGRWDEKLFF. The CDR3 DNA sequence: TGTGCCAGCAGCTTCGGGAGGTGGGATGAAAAACTGTTTTTT.

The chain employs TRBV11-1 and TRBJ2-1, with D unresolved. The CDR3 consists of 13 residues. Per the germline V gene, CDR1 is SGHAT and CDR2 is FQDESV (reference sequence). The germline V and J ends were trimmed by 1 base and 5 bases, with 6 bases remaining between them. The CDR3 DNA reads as TGTGCCAGCAGCTTAGGCGGCGACAATGAGCAGTTCTTC. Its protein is CASSLGGDNEQFF.

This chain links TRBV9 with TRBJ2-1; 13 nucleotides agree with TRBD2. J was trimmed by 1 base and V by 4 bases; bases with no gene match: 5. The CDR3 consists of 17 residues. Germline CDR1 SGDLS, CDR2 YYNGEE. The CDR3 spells CASSLRTSGSSYNEQFF. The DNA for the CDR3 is TGTGCCAGCAGCTTAAGGACTAGCGGGAGTTCCTACAATGAGCAGTTCTTC. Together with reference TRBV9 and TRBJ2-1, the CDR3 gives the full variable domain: DSGVTQTPKHLITATGQRVTLRCSPRSGDLSVYWYQQSLDQGLQFLIQYYNGEERAKGNILERFSAQQFPDLHSELNLSSLELGDSALYFCASSLRTSGSSYNEQFFGPGTRLTVL.

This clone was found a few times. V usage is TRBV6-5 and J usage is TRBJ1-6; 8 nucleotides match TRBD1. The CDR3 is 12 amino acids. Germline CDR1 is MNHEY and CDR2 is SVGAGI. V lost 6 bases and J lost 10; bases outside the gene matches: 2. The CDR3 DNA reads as TGTGCCAGCAGAGACAGGGGATCACCCCTCCACTTT. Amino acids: CASRDRGSPLHF.

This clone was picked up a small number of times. This CDR3 reads CASSSGLQGGPKAFF. CDR3 sequence (DNA): TGTGCCAGCAGTTCAGGCTTACAGGGCGGACCTAAAGCTTTCTTT. The chain joins TRBV28 to TRBJ1-1; tentatively, D is TRBD1 (6 bases). Germline CDR1 reads MDHEN; CDR2 reads SYDVKM. CDR3 length equals 15 residues. Trimming took 4 bases from V and 9 from J, leaving 21 bases between them.

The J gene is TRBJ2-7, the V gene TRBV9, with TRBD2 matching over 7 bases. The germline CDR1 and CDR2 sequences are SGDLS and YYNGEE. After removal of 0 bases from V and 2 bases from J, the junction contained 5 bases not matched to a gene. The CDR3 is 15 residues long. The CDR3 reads CASSVEGGTTYEQYF. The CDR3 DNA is TGTGCCAGCAGCGTAGAAGGTGGGACTACCTACGAGCAGTACTTC.

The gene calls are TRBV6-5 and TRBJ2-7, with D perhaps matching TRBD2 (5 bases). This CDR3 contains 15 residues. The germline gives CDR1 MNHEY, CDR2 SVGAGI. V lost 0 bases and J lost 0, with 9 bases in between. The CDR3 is CASSYSSGSSYEQYF. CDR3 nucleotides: TGTGCCAGCAGTTACTCATCGGGGAGCTCCTACGAGCAGTACTTC.

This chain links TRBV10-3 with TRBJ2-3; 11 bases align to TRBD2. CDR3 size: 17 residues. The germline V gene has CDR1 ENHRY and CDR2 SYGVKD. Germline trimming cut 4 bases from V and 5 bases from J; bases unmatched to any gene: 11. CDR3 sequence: CAISGLAGGGSLDTQYF. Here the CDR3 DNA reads TGTGCCATCAGTGGGCTAGCGGGAGGTGGAAGTTTAGATACGCAGTATTTT.

The CDR3 nucleotides are TGTGCCAGCAGCCGACAGGGTGTGACTGGAAACACCATATATTTT. Translating it yields CASSRQGVTGNTIYF. The gene calls are TRBV14 and TRBJ1-3, with 7 nucleotides matching TRBD1. CDR1 and CDR2 (germline): SGHDN, FVKESK. Trimming at V came to 4 bases and at J to 2 bases, leaving 5 bases not matched to a gene. There are 15 residues in the CDR3.